This is a list of T cell receptor beta chains from one sample in a study of response to subunit inactivated influenza vaccine. MiXCR was run by TCRdb on the RT-PCR reads, yielding one entry per CDR3 protein. This table holds about 310,000 distinct CDR3 sequences, about a fifth found once. The source material was PBMCs from blood, sampled approximately 20 months after vaccination. The receptors were gathered from a man aged 50-75 years who received an inactivated influenza vaccine. Each CDR3 is given with its conserved first and last residue. A D gene is named only where the DNA matches it firmly. The size entry is marked missing in some rows and otherwise reads once, few, many or a size class.

clone_size	d_call	v_call	j_call	cdr3_nt	cdr3_aa
NA	NA	TRBV7-2	TRBJ2-3	TGTGCCAGCAGCTTTCTAGTTACGACAGATACGCAGTATTTT	CASSFLVTTDTQYF
NA	TRBD1	TRBV5-6	TRBJ2-7	TGTGCCAGCAGCTTTTTCGGGGACAGGCACTCCTACGAGCAGTACTTC	CASSFFGDRHSYEQYF
few	NA	TRBV5-1	TRBJ1-4	TGCGCCAGCAGCCGTACAGGTGCCGCAACTAATGAAAACCTGTTTTTT	CASSRTGAATNENLFF
NA	NA	TRBV5-1	TRBJ1-1	TGCGCCAGCAGTAGCAGTACCCCTAGCCCGAACACTGAAGCTTTCTTT	CASSSSTPSPNTEAFF
few	NA	TRBV27	TRBJ2-3	TGTGCCAGCAGTTTATTTTCCCAGCCTCGAACAGATACGCAGTATTTT	CASSLFSQPRTDTQYF
NA	NA	TRBV5-1	TRBJ2-7	TGCGCCAGCAGGGGACTGACAGGTCGTTCCTACGAGCAGTACTTC	CASRGLTGRSYEQYF
NA	NA	TRBV12-3/TRBV12-4	TRBJ1-2	TGTGCCAGCAGAAAGACGGCCTATGGCTACACCTTC	CASRKTAYGYTF
few	TRBD1	TRBV5-4	TRBJ2-2	TGTGCCAGCAGCCGGGACAGGGTGGCCGGGGAGCTGTTTTTT	CASSRDRVAGELFF
few	NA	TRBV5-1	TRBJ1-2	TGCGCCAGCAGCGTCGAACCGGGTGGCTACACCTTC	CASSVEPGGYTF
NA	TRBD1	TRBV20-1	TRBJ1-4	TGCAGTGCCGGGTTGGGGACAGGGTATGAAAAACTGTTTTTT	CSAGLGTGYEKLFF
NA	TRBD2	TRBV28	TRBJ2-3	TGTGCCAGCAGTCGGACTAGCGGGAGCACGAGAGATACGCAGTATTTT	CASSRTSGSTRDTQYF
NA	NA	TRBV19	TRBJ1-2	TGTGCCAGTAGTATGAAAGGGAACTATGGCTACACCTTC	CASSMKGNYGYTF
NA	NA	TRBV20-1	TRBJ2-2	TGCAGTGCTGGTAGGAACACCGGGGAGCTGTTTTTT	CSAGRNTGELFF
NA	TRBD2	TRBV4-3	TRBJ2-1	TGCGCCAGCAGCCAAGTAGCGGGAGAATTTGGTGAGCAGTTCTTC	CASSQVAGEFGEQFF
many	NA	TRBV6-2/TRBV6-3	TRBJ1-2	TGTGCCAGCAGTTACGCGACCTTTGACTATGGCTACACCTTC	CASSYATFDYGYTF
NA	TRBD2	TRBV15	TRBJ2-7	TGTGCCACCAGTCCCGGGACTAGCGGCCCCTACGAGCAGTACTTC	CATSPGTSGPYEQYF
NA	TRBD1	TRBV5-4	TRBJ2-1	TGTGCCAGCAGTTTGGACAGGATGAATGAGCAGTTCTTC	CASSLDRMNEQFF
few	NA	TRBV27	TRBJ2-6	TGTGCCTCCTGCACCAACTCTGGGGCCAACGTCCTGACTTTC	CASCTNSGANVLTF
few	NA	TRBV7-2	TRBJ2-2	TGTGCCAGCAGCGTCCGAGGGGGGTTTAGAAACACCGGGGAGCTGTTTTTT	CASSVRGGFRNTGELFF
NA	NA	TRBV18	TRBJ1-6	TGTGCCAGCTCACCGGCTTCAGTAAATTCACCCCTCCACTTT	CASSPASVNSPLHF
NA	NA	TRBV7-2	TRBJ1-1	TGTGCCAGCGGCAGACAGCGGAACACTGAAGCTTTCTTT	CASGRQRNTEAFF
NA	TRBD1	TRBV5-5	TRBJ2-5	TGTGCCAGCAGCTTACTCTCCACAGGGGGGAACACCCAGTACTTC	CASSLLSTGGNTQYF
NA	NA	TRBV19	TRBJ2-1	TGTGCCAGTACCCTTACAGTCCTCTCGGATGAGCAGTTCTTC	CASTLTVLSDEQFF
NA	NA	TRBV29-1	TRBJ2-1	TGCAGCGTTGGACAGGGACTTCGAGGCTTCTTC	CSVGQGLRGFF
NA	NA	TRBV7-9	TRBJ1-1	TGTGCCAGCAACAGGGTGGGGGACACTGAAGCTTTCTTT	CASNRVGDTEAFF
few	NA	TRBV10-3	TRBJ1-2	TGTGCCATCAGTGAGAGGGGAAGGGGGGCGCATGGCTACACCTTC	CAISERGRGAHGYTF